This T cell receptor (beta chain) is drawn from a study of vaccination and CD4 T cells after COVID-19. On the study more broadly: The convalescent group had six males, four females, seven Caucasians, two Asians, one multiracial. Study-wide findings and caveats: Convalescent patients studied were relatively few, and early post-infection timepoints were absent. Median numbers of SARS-CoV-2-reactive clonotypes increased from approximately 21 to 38 (not a significant change).

From germline, CDR1 is DFQATT and CDR2 SNEGSKA (reference sequence). Trimming pared 2 bases from V and 5 bases from J, leaving 10 bases between. The CDR3 runs to 14 residues. Time point defined: late sampling 161 to 241 days after vaccination in a few convalescent patients. Treatment defined: roughly nine-day PBMC culture with coronavirus spike peptide pools or control peptides (ViraFEST assay). Oncomine TCR Beta short-read sequencing was applied to DNA from cultured CD4+ T cells. It was cultured CD4+ T cells from which genomic DNA was extracted. TCRdb used MiXCR to reprocess the PCR reads, holding one entry per CDR3 protein. This sample has 20,000 to 25,000 distinct CDR3 sequences, with 40% to 50% found just once. This clonotype was seen only a few times. Its antigen is not known.

The TCR sequence derives from a human donor who had recovered from COVID-19. This chain uses TRBV20-1 with TRBJ1-6; D ambiguous. The sample was CD4+ T cells from blood, cultured in vitro, taken about 7 months after SARS-CoV-2 vaccination. This CDR3 reads CSARLTGDNSPLHF. The CDR3 bases are TGCAGTGCTAGATTAACTGGGGATAATTCACCCCTCCACTTT.